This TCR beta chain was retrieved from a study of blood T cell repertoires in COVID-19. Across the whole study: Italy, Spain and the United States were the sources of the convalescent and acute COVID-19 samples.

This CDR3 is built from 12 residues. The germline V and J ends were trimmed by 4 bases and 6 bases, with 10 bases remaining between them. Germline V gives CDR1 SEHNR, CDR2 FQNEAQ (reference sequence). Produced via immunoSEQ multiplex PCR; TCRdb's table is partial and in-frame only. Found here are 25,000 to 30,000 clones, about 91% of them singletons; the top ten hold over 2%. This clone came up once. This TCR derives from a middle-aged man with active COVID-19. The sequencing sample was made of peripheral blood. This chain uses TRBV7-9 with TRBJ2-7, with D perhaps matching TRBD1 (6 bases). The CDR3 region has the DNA TGTGCCAGCAGCTATACAGGGACCGAGCAGTACTTC. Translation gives CASSYTGTEQYF.